The following is a TCR beta chain sequence with its context. This clonotype was seen at least ten times. It lacks a known antigen. Qualities for individual bases were not recorded, and no much larger clone is one base off. Read against the paper, the sample's treatment or condition label means: allogeneic hematopoietic cell transplantation with graft depleted of TCRalphabeta T cells and CD19 B cells. Transplant recipients were children who received TCRalphabeta/CD19-depleted allogeneic hematopoietic cell grafts. The data belong to a study of T-cell reconstitution after alpha-beta-depleted transplantation in children (dated by TCRdb to the mid-2010s). With regard to the full study: Using TCR repertoire profiling, the study quantitatively followed how T-cell immune reconstitution unfolded in children after TCRalphabeta/CD19-depleted allogeneic hematopoietic cell transplantation. Findings and caveats that apply to the study as a whole: Over the following months the frequencies of hyperexpanded clones went down, and after one year T-cell counts and TCRbeta diversity were mostly credited to newly produced T cells. Apparently early alphabetaT-cell count recovery about two months after transplant reportedly relied on only several hundred rapidly expanded clones derived from non-depleted graft cells. In some patients, the high TCRbeta diversity seen at day 60 was put down to recipient T cells and intrathymic progenitors that had survived conditioning.

The CDR3 has 16 amino acids, counting the end cysteine and phenylalanine. Of all the DNA, just the CDR3 is kept, 48 bases in frame from base 1. V trim: 5 bases; J trim: 6 bases; unmatched bases: 7. The library was made by PCR. Sequencer: Illumina HiSeq 2500. Molecular barcoding was employed in the preparation of TCR libraries, with unique molecular identifiers being used to normalize TCRbeta repertoire quantification. Using fastp at Q25 and MiXCR, TCRdb reprocessed the public reads and kept productive beta chains. Every distinct CDR3 protein forms one entry, paired with its most common genes and DNA. The sample table holds 490,000 or so distinct CDR3 sequences, of which more than 9% were seen once. Jointly, the top ten make up 2% to 2.5% of the sample.

The sequences come from PBMCs, collected before TCRalphabeta/CD19-depleted stem cell transplant. This sequence uses TRBV12-3 or TRBV12-4 and TRBJ2-2; 12 bases in the junction line up with TRBD2. The clonotype was recovered from a child younger than 10 with inherited bone marrow failure, due to receive a stem cell transplant. The DNA is TGTGCCAGCAGTCCCACTAGCGGGAGGATTCCCGGGGAGCTGTTTTTT. This sequence encodes CASSPTSGRIPGELFF.